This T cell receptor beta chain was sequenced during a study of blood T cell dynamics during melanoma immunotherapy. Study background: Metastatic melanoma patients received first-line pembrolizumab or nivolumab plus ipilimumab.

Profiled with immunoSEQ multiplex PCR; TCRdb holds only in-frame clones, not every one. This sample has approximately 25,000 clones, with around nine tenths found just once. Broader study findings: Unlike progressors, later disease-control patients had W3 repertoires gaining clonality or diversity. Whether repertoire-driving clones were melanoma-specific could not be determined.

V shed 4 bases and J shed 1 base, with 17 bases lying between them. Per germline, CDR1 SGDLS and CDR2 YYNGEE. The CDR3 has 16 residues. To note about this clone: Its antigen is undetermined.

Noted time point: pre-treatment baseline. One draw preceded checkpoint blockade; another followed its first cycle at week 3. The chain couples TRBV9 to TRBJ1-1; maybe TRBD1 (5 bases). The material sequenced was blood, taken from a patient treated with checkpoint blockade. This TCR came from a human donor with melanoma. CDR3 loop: CASSPQPGETNTEAFF. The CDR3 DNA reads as TGTGCCAGCAGCCCTCAACCGGGGGAGACGAACACTGAAGCTTTCTTT.